This TCR beta chain was identified during a study of blood T cells in healthy people across ages. A second PCR, run for roughly 7 to 11 cycles, used a sample-barcoded 5' primer plus a J-beta primer mix. TCRdb redid the calling of the 5' RACE reads with MiXCR, one entry per CDR3 protein. In the table there are about 510,000 distinct CDR3 sequences, about 28% of which are singletons. This clonotype was observed a handful of times. The antigen is undetermined. Study results and limitations: PBMCs left unsorted prevented a conclusive naive versus antigen-experienced comparison.

This sample was also put to use in a study of T cells of mothers and their children.

This TCR was sampled from a boy aged 2 to 10 in good health. The sequencing input was blood.

The CDR3 DNA follows: TGTGCTAGTGCCACAGGGAGCGGGCATGAAGCTTTCTTT. Protein product: CASATGSGHEAFF. The chain joins TRBV12-5 to TRBJ1-1; D is perhaps TRBD1 (6 bases). Trimming took 7 bases from V and 7 from J, leaving 16 bases between them. The CDR3 length is 13 residues. Per germline, CDR1 LGHNT and CDR2 FRNRAP.